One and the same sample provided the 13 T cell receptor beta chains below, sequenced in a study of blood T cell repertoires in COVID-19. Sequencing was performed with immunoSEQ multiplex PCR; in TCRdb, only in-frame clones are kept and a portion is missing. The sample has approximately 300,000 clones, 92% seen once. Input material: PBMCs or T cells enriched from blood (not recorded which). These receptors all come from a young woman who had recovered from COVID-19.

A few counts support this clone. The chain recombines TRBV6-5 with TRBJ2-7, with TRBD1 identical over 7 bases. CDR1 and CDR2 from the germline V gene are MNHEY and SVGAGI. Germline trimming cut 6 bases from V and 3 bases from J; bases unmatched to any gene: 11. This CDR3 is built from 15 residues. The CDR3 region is CASRTTGVGHYEQYF. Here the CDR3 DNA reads TGTGCCAGCAGGACCACAGGGGTTGGCCACTACGAGCAGTACTTC.

The CDR3 region is CASSPPYRAYGYTF. CDR3 nucleotides: TGTGCCAGCAGCCCCCCCTACAGGGCTTATGGCTACACCTTC. V usage is TRBV28 and J usage is TRBJ1-2; a weak D match, TRBD1 (6 bases). The CDR3 extends over 14 amino acids. The V gene's germline CDR1 is MDHEN and CDR2 SYDVKM. V was cut by 6 bases and J by 5 bases, with 16 bases left in between.

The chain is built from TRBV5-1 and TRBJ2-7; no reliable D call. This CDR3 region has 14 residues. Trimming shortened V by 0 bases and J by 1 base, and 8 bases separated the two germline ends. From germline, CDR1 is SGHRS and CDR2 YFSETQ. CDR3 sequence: CASSLGLVSYEQYF. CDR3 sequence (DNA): TGCGCCAGCAGCTTGGGTCTCGTTTCCTACGAGCAGTACTTC. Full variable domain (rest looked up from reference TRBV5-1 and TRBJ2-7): KAGVTQTPRYLIKTRGQQVTLSCSPISGHRSVSWYQQTPGQGLQFLFEYFSETQRNKGNFPGRFSGRQFSNSRSEMNVSTLELGDSALYLCASSLGLVSYEQYFGPGTRLTVT.

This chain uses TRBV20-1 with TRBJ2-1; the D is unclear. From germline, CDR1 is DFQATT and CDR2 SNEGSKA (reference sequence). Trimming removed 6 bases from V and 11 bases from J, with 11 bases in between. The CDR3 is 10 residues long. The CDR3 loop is CSAEDSQQFF. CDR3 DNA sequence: TGCAGTGCCGAGGATTCCCAGCAGTTCTTC.

CDR3 bases: TGTGCCAGCCGGACACCTATCACTGAAGCTTTCTTT. As protein: CASRTPITEAFF. V and J are TRBV6-5 and TRBJ1-1, with D perhaps TRBD1 (5 bases). The CDR3 extends over 12 amino acids. Per germline, CDR1 MNHEY and CDR2 SVGAGI. Trimming cost V 8 bases and J 4 bases, with 11 bases left between them.

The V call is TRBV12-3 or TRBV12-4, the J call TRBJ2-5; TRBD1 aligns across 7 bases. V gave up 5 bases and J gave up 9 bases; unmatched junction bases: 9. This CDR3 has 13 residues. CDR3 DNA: TGTGCCAGCAGTCAGGGGGTTCGGGTGGCCCAGTACTTC. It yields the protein CASSQGVRVAQYF.

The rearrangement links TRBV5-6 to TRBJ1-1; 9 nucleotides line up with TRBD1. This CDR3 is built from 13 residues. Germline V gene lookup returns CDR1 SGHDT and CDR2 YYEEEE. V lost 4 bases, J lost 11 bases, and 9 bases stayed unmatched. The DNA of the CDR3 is TGTGCCAGCAGCATCTGGGACAGGGATGCGGCTTTCTTT. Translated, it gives CASSIWDRDAAFF. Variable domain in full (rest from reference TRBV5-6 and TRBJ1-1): DAGVTQSPTHLIKTRGQQVTLRCSPKSGHDTVSWYQQALGQGPQFIFQYYEEEERQRGNFPDRFSGHQFPNYSSELNVNALLLGDSALYLCASSIWDRDAAFFGQGTRLTVV.

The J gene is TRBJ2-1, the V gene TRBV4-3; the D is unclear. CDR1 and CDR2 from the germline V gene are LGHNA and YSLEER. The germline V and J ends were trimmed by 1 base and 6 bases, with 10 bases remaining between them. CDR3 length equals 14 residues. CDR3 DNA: TGCGCCAGCAGCCAAGCCCTAGGCGGCAATGAGCAGTTCTTC. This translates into CASSQALGGNEQFF.

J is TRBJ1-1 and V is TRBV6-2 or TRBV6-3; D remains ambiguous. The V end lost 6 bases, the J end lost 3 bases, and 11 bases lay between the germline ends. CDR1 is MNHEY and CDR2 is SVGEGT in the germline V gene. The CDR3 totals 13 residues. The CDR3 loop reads CASSGREYTEAFF. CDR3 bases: TGTGCCAGCAGCGGACGGGAATACACTGAAGCTTTCTTT.

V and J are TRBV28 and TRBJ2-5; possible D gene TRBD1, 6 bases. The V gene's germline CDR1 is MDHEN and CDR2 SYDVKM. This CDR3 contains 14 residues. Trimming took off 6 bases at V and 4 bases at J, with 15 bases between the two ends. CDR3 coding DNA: TGTGCCAGCAGAATAACAGGGAAAGGAGAGACCCAGTACTTC. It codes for CASRITGKGETQYF. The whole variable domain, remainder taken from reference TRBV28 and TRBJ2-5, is DVKVTQSSRYLVKRTGEKVFLECVQDMDHENMFWYRQDPGLGLRLIYFSYDVKMKEKGDIPEGYSVSREKKERFSLILESASTNQTSMYLCASRITGKGETQYFGPGTRLLVL.

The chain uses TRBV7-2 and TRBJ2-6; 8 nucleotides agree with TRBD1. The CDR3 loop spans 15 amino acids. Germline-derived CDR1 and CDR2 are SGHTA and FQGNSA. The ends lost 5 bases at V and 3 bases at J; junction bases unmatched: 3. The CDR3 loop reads CASSTGGLGANVLTF. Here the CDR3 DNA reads TGTGCCAGCAGCACAGGGGGGCTTGGGGCCAACGTCCTGACTTTC. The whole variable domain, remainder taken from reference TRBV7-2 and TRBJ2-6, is GAGVSQSPSNKVTEKGKDVELRCDPISGHTALYWYRQSLGQGLEFLIYFQGNSAPDKSGLPSDRFSAERTGGSVSTLTIQRTQQEDSAVYLCASSTGGLGANVLTFGAGSRLTVL.

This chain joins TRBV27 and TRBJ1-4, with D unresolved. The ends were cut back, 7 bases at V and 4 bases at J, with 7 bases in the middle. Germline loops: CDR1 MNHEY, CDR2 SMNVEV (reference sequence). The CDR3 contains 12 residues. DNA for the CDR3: TGTGCCAGCAAGTCTAATAATGAAAAACTGTTTTTT. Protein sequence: CASKSNNEKLFF.

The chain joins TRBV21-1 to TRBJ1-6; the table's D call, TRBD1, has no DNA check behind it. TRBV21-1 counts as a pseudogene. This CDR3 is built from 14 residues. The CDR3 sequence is CASSRSRPNSPLHF. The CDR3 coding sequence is TGTGCCAGCAGTCGGTCCAGGCCTAATTCACCCCTCCACTTT.